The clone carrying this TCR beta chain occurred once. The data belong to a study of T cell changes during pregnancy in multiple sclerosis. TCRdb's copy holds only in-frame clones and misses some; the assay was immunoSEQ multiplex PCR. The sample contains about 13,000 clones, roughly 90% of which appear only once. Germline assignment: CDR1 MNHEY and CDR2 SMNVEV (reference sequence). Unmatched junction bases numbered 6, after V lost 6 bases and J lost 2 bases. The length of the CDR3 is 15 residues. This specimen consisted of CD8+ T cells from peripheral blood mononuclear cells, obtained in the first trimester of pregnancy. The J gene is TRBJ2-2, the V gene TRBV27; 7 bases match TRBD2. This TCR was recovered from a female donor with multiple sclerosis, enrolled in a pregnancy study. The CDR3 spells CASSRGTKNTGELFF. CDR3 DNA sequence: TGTGCCAGCAGCCGAGGGACTAAAAACACCGGGGAGCTGTTTTTT.